This TCR beta chain is drawn from a study of post-analysis software for immune sequencing data. Study at large: Disease courses included relapsing-remitting, secondary progressive and progressive-relapsing multiple sclerosis.

This CDR3 is built from 15 residues. The germline V gene has CDR1 MNHEY and CDR2 SVGAGI. V shed 2 bases and J shed 0 bases, with 9 bases lying between them. Study outcomes and limitations: Samples from one preparation batch, clustered by F measure, grouped strongly together. People with multiple sclerosis had a significantly lower normalized Chao1 diversity than controls did. In patients, TRBV5-6, TRBV5-1 and TRBV20-1 belonged to five TRBV segments found more frequently than in controls.

Turning to this clonotype: What it binds is unknown.

Sequencing libraries made from TCR beta cDNA carried unique molecular identifiers. Input populations of roughly 1 to 10 million T cells gave rise to approximately 500,000 cDNA molecules. TCRdb re-derived calls from the PCR reads in MiXCR, one entry per CDR3 protein. The sample consists of 650,000 to 850,000 distinct CDR3 sequences, 53% of them appearing once. The gene calls are TRBV6-5 and TRBJ2-3; weak D call: TRBD2 (6 bases). Sequenced sample: blood. The clonotype originates from a girl aged 5-17 years with multiple sclerosis. The CDR3 region is CASSYGGDSTDTQYF. In nucleotides, the CDR3 is TGTGCCAGCAGTTACGGCGGGGACAGCACAGATACGCAGTATTTT.